This note documents a single T cell receptor (beta chain) sequence. The target antigen is unknown. These data belong to a study of cytomegalovirus exposure and HLA in healthy donors. General study points: The authors judged a highly shared variant cluster likely a sequencing artifact. Per published accounts, TCR beta sequences correctly predicted the HLA-A and HLA-B alleles of most subjects. Most of the TCR beta V segments (in an earlier analysis) were productive either about 87% or about 30% of the time.

Germline V gives CDR1 SGHRS, CDR2 YFSETQ. The CDR3 sequence is 14 residues long. The ends lost 2 bases at V and 8 bases at J; junction bases unmatched: 5. The study ran its PCR with 60 Vbeta and 13 Jbeta primers. Data came from immunoSEQ multiplex PCR; TCRdb stores just in-frame clones and leaves some out. The repertoire includes about 99,000 clones, around three quarters of them detected once, and about 3.5% sits in the top ten. The chain joins TRBV5-1 to TRBJ2-1, with TRBD1 identical over 9 bases. The clonotype comes from a male donor in good health and CMV-seropositive. Sequencing used PBMCs. CDR3 nucleotide sequence: TGCGCCAGCAGCTTAGGACAGGGGATCCATGAGCAGTTCTTC. It translates to CASSLGQGIHEQFF. Filled out from reference TRBV5-1 and TRBJ2-1, the complete variable domain reads KAGVTQTPRYLIKTRGQQVTLSCSPISGHRSVSWYQQTPGQGLQFLFEYFSETQRNKGNFPGRFSGRQFSNSRSEMNVSTLELGDSALYLCASSLGQGIHEQFFGPGTRLTVL.